The 28 T cell receptor beta chains below were found in one sample sequenced in a study of blood T cell repertoires in COVID-19. The assay was immunoSEQ multiplex PCR, and TCRdb's table has in-frame clones only and misses some. Among a few thousand clones listed, about nine tenths were seen once. The sample comprised peripheral blood. The source of these receptors is a man aged 45-65 years with active COVID-19.

This chain uses TRBV7-3 with TRBJ2-7; 11 bases map to TRBD1. With V trimmed by 5 bases and J by 7 bases, 4 bases remained unmatched. CDR1 is SGHTA, CDR2 FQGTGA, per germline. The CDR3 spans 13 residues. DNA for the CDR3: TGTGCCAGCAGCCGGGACAGGGGGGGGGAGCAGTACTTC. Translation gives CASSRDRGGEQYF.

The J gene is TRBJ1-2, the V gene TRBV4-3; 9 bases are shared with TRBD1. The J segment lost 8 bases and the V segment lost 5 bases, leaving 12 bases of the junction unmatched. Germline assignment: CDR1 LGHNA and CDR2 YSLEER. The CDR3 is 15 amino acids. CDR3 protein: CASSEWLQGARGYTF. The CDR3 DNA follows: TGCGCCAGCAGCGAGTGGTTACAGGGGGCGCGAGGCTACACCTTC.

The V call is TRBV7-2, the J call TRBJ1-1; 8 nucleotides match TRBD1. CDR3 length: 16 amino acids. CDR1 SGHTA and CDR2 FQGNSA come from the germline V gene. The ends lost 1 base at V and 0 bases at J; junction bases unmatched: 4. CDR3 bases: TGTGCCAGCAGCTTAGGGCAGGGGGCGCTGAACACTGAAGCTTTCTTT. Protein sequence: CASSLGQGALNTEAFF.

The J gene is TRBJ2-5, the V gene TRBV4-2; 14 bases map to TRBD2. Unmatched junction bases numbered 1, after V lost 0 bases and J lost 4 bases. The CDR3 totals 16 residues. Germline assignment: CDR1 LGHNA and CDR2 YNFKEQ. CDR3 region: CASSQDGLAGGETQYF. The CDR3 bases are TGTGCCAGCAGCCAAGACGGACTAGCGGGAGGAGAGACCCAGTACTTC.

This chain joins TRBV2 and TRBJ1-4; 9 nucleotides align to TRBD1. The germline V gene encodes CDR1 SNHLY and CDR2 FYNNEI. The CDR3 has 14 residues. Trimming at V came to 8 bases and at J to 6 bases, leaving 7 bases not matched to a gene. CDR3 DNA: TGTGCCAGCGTCCGGGACAGGGTCGATGAAAAACTGTTTTTT. Amino acids: CASVRDRVDEKLFF.

The J gene is TRBJ2-5, the V gene TRBV7-2, with 7 bases matching TRBD1. Per germline, CDR1 SGHTA and CDR2 FQGNSA. Unmatched junction bases numbered 4, after V lost 5 bases and J lost 1 base. The CDR3 runs 14 residues. The CDR3 region has the DNA TGTGCCAGCAGCGTTGGGACAGTCCAAGAGACCCAGTACTTC. Translation: CASSVGTVQETQYF. Using reference TRBV7-2 and TRBJ2-5 for the parts outside the CDR3, the full variable domain is GAGVSQSPSNKVTEKGKDVELRCDPISGHTALYWYRQSLGQGLEFLIYFQGNSAPDKSGLPSDRFSAERTGGSVSTLTIQRTQQEDSAVYLCASSVGTVQETQYFGPGTRLLVL.

The chain links TRBV27 to TRBJ2-7; 11 bases are a match to TRBD1. This CDR3 has 16 amino acids. The germline gives CDR1 MNHEY, CDR2 SMNVEV (reference sequence). The ends lost 4 bases at V and 2 bases at J; junction bases unmatched: 7. The CDR3 loop reads CASSSFSGQGAYEQYF. CDR3 in DNA: TGTGCCAGCAGTTCCTTCTCGGGACAGGGGGCCTACGAGCAGTACTTC.

This chain joins TRBV5-5 and TRBJ1-6, with 10 bases that match TRBD1. V gave up 4 bases and J gave up 0 bases; unmatched junction bases: 7. The CDR3 spans 18 residues. The V gene's germline CDR1 is SGHKS and CDR2 YYEKEE (reference sequence). CDR3 DNA sequence: TGTGCCAGCAGCCACCGGGACAGGGGCACCTCCTATAATTCACCCCTCCACTTT. It translates to CASSHRDRGTSYNSPLHF.

The rearrangement joins TRBV5-4 to TRBJ2-5; TRBD2 might be the D (5 bases). The V gene lost 3 bases and the J gene lost 0 bases, with 12 bases spanning the gap. Germline loops: CDR1 SGHNT, CDR2 YYREEE (reference sequence). The CDR3 loop spans 15 amino acids. This chain's CDR3 is CASSSEGEYQETQYF. DNA of the CDR3: TGTGCCAGCAGCTCCGAGGGCGAGTACCAAGAGACCCAGTACTTC. The full variable domain, its missing parts supplied by reference TRBV5-4 and TRBJ2-5, is ETGVTQSPTHLIKTRGQQVTLRCSSQSGHNTVSWYQQALGQGPQFIFQYYREEENGRGNFPPRFSGLQFPNYSSELNVNALELDDSALYLCASSSEGEYQETQYFGPGTRLLVL.

The V call is TRBV20-1, the J call TRBJ1-2; D unresolved. Per germline, CDR1 DFQATT and CDR2 SNEGSKA (reference sequence). Trimming stripped 3 bases from V and 4 bases from J, with 12 bases between. CDR3 length: 13 amino acids. The CDR3 DNA reads TGCAGTGCTAGTTTATCTGAGATCTATGGCTACACCTTC. The encoded protein is CSASLSEIYGYTF.

This clone was detected only once. The V call is TRBV18, the J call TRBJ1-1, with D unclear. V gave up 5 bases and J gave up 1 base, with 8 bases separating them. The CDR3 is 13 residues long. Germline loops: CDR1 KGHSH, CDR2 LQKENI. The CDR3 DNA follows: TGTGCCAGCTCAGGCAGTCAGAACACTGAAGCTTTCTTT. It codes for CASSGSQNTEAFF.

The chain is built from TRBV27 and TRBJ2-1, with 11 nucleotides matching TRBD2. The CDR3 has 15 residues. V shed 6 bases and J 9 bases; nucleotides not matched to a gene: 10. Germline values: CDR1 MNHEY, CDR2 SMNVEV (reference sequence). The CDR3 reads CASRTGGTSGVEQFF. CDR3 nucleotide sequence: TGTGCCAGCAGGACCGGCGGGACTAGCGGCGTTGAGCAGTTCTTC.

The genes are TRBV11-2 and TRBJ2-3, with D perhaps TRBD2 (7 bases). Germline CDR1 reads SGHAT; CDR2 reads FQNNGV. The V end lost 1 base, the J end lost 5 bases, and 16 bases lay between the germline ends. The CDR3 has 16 residues. The CDR3 sequence: CASSLASGGAVDTQYF. CDR3 nucleotide sequence: TGTGCCAGCAGCTTAGCATCGGGGGGCGCGGTAGATACGCAGTATTTT.

For the CDR3, the DNA is TGTGCCACCAGCGGAAAACAGGGGCCCTACGAGCAGTACTTC. This encodes CATSGKQGPYEQYF. The rearrangement links TRBV15 to TRBJ2-7; TRBD1 agrees at 7 bases. Germline V CDR1 and CDR2: LNHNV, YYDKDF (reference sequence). J lost 2 bases, V lost 5 bases, and 6 bases had no gene match. This CDR3 has 14 residues. Looking up the rest from reference TRBV15 and TRBJ2-7 gives the full variable domain: DAMVIQNPRYQVTQFGKPVTLSCSQTLNHNVMYWYQQKSSQAPKLLFHYYDKDFNNEADTPDNFQSRRPNTSFCFLDIRSPGLGDTAMYLCATSGKQGPYEQYFGPGTRLTVT.

This chain links TRBV19 with TRBJ2-7; tentative D call: TRBD2 (6 bases). The V end lost 5 bases, the J end lost 1 base, and 15 bases lay between the germline ends. Germline CDR1 reads LNHDA; CDR2 reads SQIVND (reference sequence). This CDR3 is built from 15 residues. As DNA, the CDR3 is TGTGCCAGTAGTCCTGTGGAGGGACTTTCCTACGAGCAGTACTTC. Protein: CASSPVEGLSYEQYF. Looking up the rest from reference TRBV19 and TRBJ2-7 gives the full variable domain: DGGITQSPKYLFRKEGQNVTLSCEQNLNHDAMYWYRQDPGQGLRLIYYSQIVNDFQKGDIAEGYSVSREKKESFPLTVTSAQKNPTAFYLCASSPVEGLSYEQYFGPGTRLTVT.

The V gene is TRBV6-2 or TRBV6-3, the J gene TRBJ2-2; 11 bases fit TRBD1. The trim removed 0 bases at V and 7 bases at J, leaving 4 bases unmatched. This CDR3 comprises 16 residues. CDR1 is MNHEY and CDR2 is SVGEGT in the germline V gene. The CDR3 reads CASSYSRTGGSGELFF. CDR3 in DNA: TGTGCCAGCAGTTACTCGAGGACAGGGGGCAGCGGGGAGCTGTTTTTT.

The J gene is TRBJ2-6, the V gene TRBV28, with 12 positions matching TRBD2. Per germline, CDR1 MDHEN and CDR2 SYDVKM. This CDR3 region has 17 residues. Trimming at V came to 6 bases and at J to 3 bases, leaving 6 bases not matched to a gene. CDR3 amino acids: CASSPSGRAFGANVLTF. In DNA, the CDR3 is TGTGCCAGCAGCCCTAGCGGGAGGGCCTTTGGGGCCAACGTCCTGACTTTC.

The chain uses TRBV5-1 and TRBJ2-5; 15 nucleotides agree with TRBD2. CDR3 size: 18 residues. Unmatched junction bases numbered 8, after V lost 0 bases and J lost 5 bases. CDR1 SGHRS and CDR2 YFSETQ come from the germline V gene. The CDR3 loop reads CASSLGGLAGGRLETQYF. For the CDR3, the DNA is TGCGCCAGCAGCTTGGGGGGACTAGCGGGAGGAAGGTTGGAGACCCAGTACTTC.

The CDR3 region is CASSIDRGTISNQPQHF. CDR3 coding DNA: TGTGCCAGTAGTATAGATCGTGGGACAATTAGCAATCAGCCCCAGCATTTT. The rearrangement links TRBV19 to TRBJ1-5; tentatively, D is TRBD1 (6 bases). The CDR3 is 17 residues long. The germline V gene encodes CDR1 LNHDA and CDR2 SQIVND (reference sequence). Trimming removed 0 bases at V and 0 bases at J, with 12 bases between.

This sequence joins TRBV27 and TRBJ2-5; TRBD1 agrees at 7 bases. With 6 bases clipped from V and 4 bases from J, the junction kept 14 bases outside the gene matches. The V gene's germline CDR1 is MNHEY and CDR2 SMNVEV (reference sequence). The CDR3 totals 16 residues. In DNA, the CDR3 is TGTGCCAGCAGACGTGCGGACAGGATCGATGTAGAGACCCAGTACTTC. Translation: CASRRADRIDVETQYF.

The genes are TRBV12-5 and TRBJ2-3; unclear D gene. The CDR3 runs 12 residues. V shed 5 bases and J shed 6 bases, with 9 bases lying between them. Germline values: CDR1 LGHNT, CDR2 FRNRAP. CDR3 sequence (DNA): TGTGCTAGTGGTCCGTGGGCCGATACGCAGTATTTT. Translation: CASGPWADTQYF. Supplemented by reference TRBV12-5 and TRBJ2-3, the full variable domain reads DARVTQTPRHKVTEMGQEVTMRCQPILGHNTVFWYRQTMMQGLELLAYFRNRAPLDDSGMPKDRFSAEMPDATLATLKIQPSEPRDSAVYFCASGPWADTQYFGPGTRLTVL.

The chain couples TRBV12-3 or TRBV12-4 to TRBJ2-5; no definite D call. This CDR3 has 13 amino acids. V lost 6 bases and J lost 3, with 11 bases in between. CDR3 loop: CASSGDPKETQYF. The CDR3 DNA reads as TGTGCCAGCAGCGGAGACCCTAAAGAGACCCAGTACTTC.

The chain recombines TRBV5-1 with TRBJ1-3; 7 bases line up with TRBD1. Germline assignment: CDR1 SGHRS and CDR2 YFSETQ. The junction had 6 bases not matched to a gene; V was cut back by 0 bases and J by 0 bases. The CDR3 covers 17 residues. The CDR3 DNA reads as TGCGCCAGCAGCTTGGATTCGGGACAGAACTCTGGAAACACCATATATTTT. The encoded protein is CASSLDSGQNSGNTIYF. Full variable domain (remainder filled in from reference TRBV5-1 and TRBJ1-3): KAGVTQTPRYLIKTRGQQVTLSCSPISGHRSVSWYQQTPGQGLQFLFEYFSETQRNKGNFPGRFSGRQFSNSRSEMNVSTLELGDSALYLCASSLDSGQNSGNTIYFGEGSWLTVV.

The chain carries TRBV5-1 and TRBJ2-5, with 8 positions matching TRBD1. V was pared by 6 bases and J by 1 base, with 11 bases of the junction left unmatched. The CDR3 covers 16 residues. Germline V gene lookup returns CDR1 SGHRS and CDR2 YFSETQ. CDR3 nucleotides: TGCGCCAGCACCTACGGGGACAGGCCCCTCCAAGAGACCCAGTACTTC. The encoded protein is CASTYGDRPLQETQYF. The complete variable domain, with remaining parts taken from reference TRBV5-1 and TRBJ2-5, reads KAGVTQTPRYLIKTRGQQVTLSCSPISGHRSVSWYQQTPGQGLQFLFEYFSETQRNKGNFPGRFSGRQFSNSRSEMNVSTLELGDSALYLCASTYGDRPLQETQYFGPGTRLLVL.

The chain combines TRBV27 with TRBJ2-5, with a possible D match to TRBD1 (5 bases). CDR1 MNHEY and CDR2 SMNVEV come from the germline V gene (reference sequence). Trimming stripped 6 bases from V and 1 base from J, with 9 bases between. The CDR3 loop spans 13 amino acids. CDR3 nucleotides: TGTGCCAGCAGCTCAGGGTTCCAAGAGACCCAGTACTTC. Translated: CASSSGFQETQYF.

V usage is TRBV19 and J usage is TRBJ1-5, with D maybe TRBD1 (6 bases). CDR3 length equals 17 residues. V was clipped by 5 bases and J by 3 bases, with 20 bases between them. Germline V gives CDR1 LNHDA, CDR2 SQIVND (reference sequence). CDR3 in amino acids: CASSGGPIRRDNQPQHF. The DNA for the CDR3 is TGTGCCAGTAGTGGGGGCCCAATCCGCAGGGACAATCAGCCCCAGCATTTT.

The V gene is TRBV6-5, the J gene TRBJ2-7; 7 bases align to TRBD1. V was pared by 8 bases and J by 0 bases, with 7 bases of the junction left unmatched. The CDR3 runs to 14 residues. Germline V gene sequence: CDR1 MNHEY, CDR2 SVGAGI. The CDR3 DNA reads as TGTGCCAGCCAACTTGGGACAGCCTCCTACGAGCAGTACTTC. Residues: CASQLGTASYEQYF.

A word on this clone: The sample contains more than one DNA sequence encoding this CDR3. The J gene is TRBJ1-2, the V gene TRBV19; 7 bases agree with TRBD1. Germline V lookup: CDR1 LNHDA, CDR2 SQIVND (reference sequence). The CDR3 is 13 residues long. V shed 6 bases, J shed 6 bases, and the junction held 7 bases outside the gene matches. CDR3 sequence: CASSLDRVDGYTF. CDR3 bases: TGTGCCAGTAGCCTCGACAGGGTTGATGGCTACACCTTC.